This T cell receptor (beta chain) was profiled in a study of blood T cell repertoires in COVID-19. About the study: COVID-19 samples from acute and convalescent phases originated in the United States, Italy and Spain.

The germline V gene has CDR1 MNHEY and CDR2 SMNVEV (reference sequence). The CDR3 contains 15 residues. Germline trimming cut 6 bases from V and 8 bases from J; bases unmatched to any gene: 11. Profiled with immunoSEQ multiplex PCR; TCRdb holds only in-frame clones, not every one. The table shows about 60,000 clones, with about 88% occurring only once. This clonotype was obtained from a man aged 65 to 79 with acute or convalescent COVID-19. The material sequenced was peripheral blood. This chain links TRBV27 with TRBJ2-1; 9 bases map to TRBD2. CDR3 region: CASRAAGGSIYEQFF. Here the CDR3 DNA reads TGTGCCAGCAGGGCAGCGGGGGGATCCATATATGAGCAGTTCTTC.